These T cell receptor beta chains were read from a single sample in a study of blood T cell repertoires in COVID-19. The method was immunoSEQ multiplex PCR; TCRdb's version includes in-frame clones alone and lacks a portion of them. Of about 190,000 clones listed, around 82% are singletons. Source material: PBMCs or T cells enriched from blood (not recorded which). The receptors derive from a woman in her sixties or seventies with acute COVID-19. CDR3s include the opening cysteine and the closing phenylalanine or tryptophan. The order of the fields is V gene, J gene, clone size, D gene, CDR3 DNA, CDR3 protein. D genes are given only for firm matches. Clone size is shown for a subset of rows, as once, few, many or a class of expanded clone.

v_gene: TRBV6-5
j_gene: TRBJ1-1
abundance: NA
d_gene: NA
CDR3nt: TGTGCCAGTCTGCTTTGGGGCGTTTGGGCTTTCTTT
CDR3aa: CASLLWGVWAFF

v_gene: TRBV28
j_gene: TRBJ1-4
abundance: NA
d_gene: NA
CDR3nt: TGTGCCAGCACTTACCGGGGAGCAGCCTACTTATCGAATGAAAAACTGTTTTTT
CDR3aa: CASTYRGAAYLSNEKLFF

v_gene: TRBV7-7
j_gene: TRBJ1-3
abundance: once
d_gene: NA
CDR3nt: TGTGCCAGCAGCCCAGGAGTAGGGGCTATAATATATTTT
CDR3aa: CASSPGVGAIIYF

v_gene: TRBV4-3
j_gene: TRBJ2-1
abundance: NA
d_gene: TRBD2
CDR3nt: TGCGCCAGCAGCCAAGAGGGGACTAGCGGGAGGAATGAGCAGTTCTTC
CDR3aa: CASSQEGTSGRNEQFF

v_gene: TRBV9
j_gene: TRBJ1-1
abundance: NA
d_gene: NA
CDR3nt: TGTGCCAGCAGCGCCCAGAGGAGAGGAGGGACTGAAGCTTTCTTT
CDR3aa: CASSAQRRGGTEAFF

v_gene: TRBV3-1/TRBV3-2
j_gene: TRBJ2-1
abundance: few
d_gene: NA
CDR3nt: TGTGCCAGCAGCCAACAGCGGACTTTATACAATGAGCAGTTCTTC
CDR3aa: CASSQQRTLYNEQFF

v_gene: TRBV7-9
j_gene: TRBJ2-1
abundance: NA
d_gene: TRBD2
CDR3nt: TGTGCCACCGCACCGGGACTAGCGGGAGGGCCTAGCTCCTACAATGAGCAGTTCTTC
CDR3aa: CATAPGLAGGPSSYNEQFF

v_gene: TRBV28
j_gene: TRBJ1-4
abundance: NA
d_gene: TRBD1
CDR3nt: TGTGCCAGCAGGGGGACAGGGTCGGGTGAAAAACTGTTTTTT
CDR3aa: CASRGTGSGEKLFF

v_gene: TRBV9
j_gene: TRBJ1-6
abundance: NA
d_gene: NA
CDR3nt: TGTGCCAGCAGCCCGAGGGCAGCAAGTTATAATTCACCCCTCCACTTT
CDR3aa: CASSPRAASYNSPLHF

v_gene: TRBV2
j_gene: TRBJ1-5
abundance: NA
d_gene: TRBD1
CDR3nt: TGTGCCAGCAGTGGCAGGGGGGATCAGCCCCAGCATTTT
CDR3aa: CASSGRGDQPQHF

v_gene: TRBV13
j_gene: TRBJ1-1
abundance: NA
d_gene: TRBD1
CDR3nt: TGTGCCAGCAGCTCGGACAGGGGTGAAGCTTTCTTT
CDR3aa: CASSSDRGEAFF

v_gene: TRBV5-4
j_gene: TRBJ2-2
abundance: NA
d_gene: NA
CDR3nt: TGTGCCAGCAGCTCCGCGGGGCTAGGTACCGGGGAGCTGTTTTTT
CDR3aa: CASSSAGLGTGELFF

v_gene: TRBV9
j_gene: TRBJ2-6
abundance: NA
d_gene: TRBD1
CDR3nt: TGTGCCAGCAGCGTAGGTTGGACAGGGGCCCTCTCTGGGGCCAACGTCCTGACTTTC
CDR3aa: CASSVGWTGALSGANVLTF

v_gene: TRBV3-1/TRBV3-2
j_gene: TRBJ1-1
abundance: NA
d_gene: NA
CDR3nt: TGTGCCAGCAGCCAATTCCGGGGGAACACTGAAGCTTTCTTT
CDR3aa: CASSQFRGNTEAFF

v_gene: TRBV3-1/TRBV3-2
j_gene: TRBJ1-1
abundance: few
d_gene: TRBD1
CDR3nt: TGTGCCGTCCAGGGGGTGTACACTGAAGCTTTCTTT
CDR3aa: CAVQGVYTEAFF

v_gene: TRBV7-2
j_gene: TRBJ2-4
abundance: NA
d_gene: TRBD1
CDR3nt: TGTGCCAGCAGCCGCCGGGGACAGAGCTTAGCCAAAAACATTCAGTACTTC
CDR3aa: CASSRRGQSLAKNIQYF

v_gene: TRBV6-4
j_gene: TRBJ2-2
abundance: NA
d_gene: NA
CDR3nt: TGTGCCAGCAGCCGGGACTGGGCCGGGGAGCTGTTTTTT
CDR3aa: CASSRDWAGELFF